A selection of T cell receptor beta chains follows, all from one sample in a study of PD-L1 blockade in urothelial cancer. Clones were sequenced by immunoSEQ multiplex PCR, and TCRdb holds only the in-frame ones, with some missing. The sample shows 100,000 to 150,000 clones, about 83% of them seen only once. This specimen consisted of PBMCs, obtained around atezolizumab (anti-PD-L1) treatment. All receptors come from a man aged 50-59 years with urothelial cancer. CDR3s include the opening cysteine and the closing phenylalanine or tryptophan. Fields, in order: clone size, D gene, J gene, V gene, CDR3 protein, CDR3 DNA. D genes are given only for firm matches. Expanded clones are given a class, and other clones once, few, many or no size at all.

abundance: NA
d_gene: TRBD2
j_gene: TRBJ2-7
v_gene: TRBV19
CDR3aa: CASSSTGTRRQEQYF
CDR3nt: TGTGCCAGTAGCTCAACCGGGACTAGACGACAGGAGCAGTACTTC

abundance: NA
d_gene: NA
j_gene: TRBJ1-3
v_gene: TRBV28
CDR3aa: CASSRVQRNTIYF
CDR3nt: TGTGCCAGCAGCAGGGTACAAAGAAACACCATATATTTT

abundance: NA
d_gene: TRBD2
j_gene: TRBJ2-2
v_gene: TRBV6-6
CDR3aa: CASRAGTIEAGELFF
CDR3nt: TGTGCCAGCAGAGCCGGGACTATTGAGGCGGGGGAGCTGTTTTTT

abundance: NA
d_gene: TRBD1
j_gene: TRBJ2-3
v_gene: TRBV11-1
CDR3aa: CASSLGVRGQADTQYF
CDR3nt: TGTGCCAGCAGCTTAGGAGTTAGGGGGCAAGCGGATACGCAGTATTTT

abundance: NA
d_gene: NA
j_gene: TRBJ2-1
v_gene: TRBV19
CDR3aa: CASSPGTLGYNEQFF
CDR3nt: TGTGCCAGTAGCCCCGGGACACTCGGATACAATGAGCAGTTCTTC

abundance: NA
d_gene: TRBD2
j_gene: TRBJ2-3
v_gene: TRBV28
CDR3aa: CASSSAGGPPTDTQYF
CDR3nt: TGTGCCAGCAGTTCGGCGGGAGGGCCCCCCACAGATACGCAGTATTTT

abundance: few
d_gene: TRBD1
j_gene: TRBJ1-2
v_gene: TRBV7-2
CDR3aa: CASSSDRGYGYTF
CDR3nt: TGTGCCAGCAGCTCGGACAGGGGCTATGGCTACACCTTC

abundance: once
d_gene: TRBD1
j_gene: TRBJ1-1
v_gene: TRBV6-5
CDR3aa: CASRKTGAHTEAFF
CDR3nt: TGTGCCAGCAGGAAGACAGGGGCGCACACTGAAGCTTTCTTT

abundance: NA
d_gene: NA
j_gene: TRBJ2-7
v_gene: TRBV5-1
CDR3aa: CASSLRETYEQYF
CDR3nt: TGCGCCAGCAGCTTACGGGAAACCTACGAGCAGTACTTC

abundance: NA
d_gene: NA
j_gene: TRBJ2-1
v_gene: TRBV25-1
CDR3aa: CASSIRSVAAPRNEQFF
CDR3nt: TGTGCCAGCAGTATTCGGTCGGTAGCGGCCCCGAGGAATGAGCAGTTCTTC

abundance: NA
d_gene: TRBD2
j_gene: TRBJ2-5
v_gene: TRBV12-5
CDR3aa: CASGLLVAGDLETQYF
CDR3nt: TGTGCTAGTGGTTTACTGGTAGCGGGAGATCTGGAGACCCAGTACTTC

abundance: NA
d_gene: NA
j_gene: TRBJ1-6
v_gene: TRBV28
CDR3aa: CASSFRGGDSPLHF
CDR3nt: TGTGCCAGCAGTTTCAGGGGAGGGGATTCACCCCTCCACTTT

abundance: NA
d_gene: TRBD1
j_gene: TRBJ1-6
v_gene: TRBV6-6
CDR3aa: CASSTNGQGLSPLHF
CDR3nt: TGTGCCAGCAGTACAAATGGACAGGGTCTTTCACCCCTCCACTTT

abundance: NA
d_gene: NA
j_gene: TRBJ1-2
v_gene: TRBV18
CDR3aa: CASSPRETQGWGYTF
CDR3nt: TGTGCCAGCTCACCACGAGAGACACAGGGTTGGGGCTACACCTTC

abundance: NA
d_gene: TRBD2
j_gene: TRBJ2-7
v_gene: TRBV28
CDR3aa: CASRTGLAGEQYF
CDR3nt: TGTGCCAGCAGGACCGGACTAGCGGGAGAGCAGTACTTC

abundance: once
d_gene: NA
j_gene: TRBJ2-7
v_gene: TRBV7-9
CDR3aa: CASTEGGAREQYF
CDR3nt: TGTGCCAGCACGGAGGGGGGGGCTCGGGAGCAGTACTTC

abundance: NA
d_gene: NA
j_gene: TRBJ1-5
v_gene: TRBV28
CDR3aa: CASNLDSGYSNQPQHF
CDR3nt: TGTGCCAGCAATCTGGACAGTGGTTATAGCAATCAGCCCCAGCATTTT

abundance: NA
d_gene: TRBD2
j_gene: TRBJ2-7
v_gene: TRBV4-2
CDR3aa: CASSRGTSSSEQYF
CDR3nt: TGTGCCAGCAGCCGGGGGACTAGCAGCTCCGAGCAGTACTTC

abundance: NA
d_gene: TRBD2
j_gene: TRBJ2-1
v_gene: TRBV7-3
CDR3aa: CASSSLPSGMAEQFF
CDR3nt: TGTGCCAGCAGCTCCCTTCCTAGCGGGATGGCTGAGCAGTTCTTC

abundance: NA
d_gene: TRBD2
j_gene: TRBJ2-5
v_gene: TRBV7-6
CDR3aa: CASSPREGGGQETQYF
CDR3nt: TGTGCCAGCAGTCCGAGGGAGGGAGGAGGCCAAGAGACCCAGTACTTC

abundance: NA
d_gene: NA
j_gene: TRBJ1-1
v_gene: TRBV10-3
CDR3aa: CAISVGDGSTEAFF
CDR3nt: TGTGCCATCAGTGTCGGGGACGGGAGCACTGAAGCTTTCTTT

abundance: once
d_gene: NA
j_gene: TRBJ2-5
v_gene: TRBV11-2
CDR3aa: CASSLMTGRTQYF
CDR3nt: TGTGCCAGCAGCTTAATGACAGGTCGGACCCAGTACTTC

abundance: NA
d_gene: NA
j_gene: TRBJ2-1
v_gene: TRBV30
CDR3aa: CAWSPSSGYNEQFF
CDR3nt: TGTGCCTGGAGCCCCTCGAGTGGCTACAATGAGCAGTTCTTC

abundance: NA
d_gene: NA
j_gene: TRBJ1-5
v_gene: TRBV19
CDR3aa: CASSKVTDNQPQHF
CDR3nt: TGTGCCAGTAGTAAGGTGACAGACAATCAGCCCCAGCATTTT

abundance: NA
d_gene: TRBD1
j_gene: TRBJ1-2
v_gene: TRBV27
CDR3aa: CASRRQGATYGYTF
CDR3nt: TGTGCCAGCAGACGACAGGGAGCCACCTATGGCTACACCTTC

abundance: NA
d_gene: NA
j_gene: TRBJ1-5
v_gene: TRBV28
CDR3aa: CASSLWGQGFSNQPQHF
CDR3nt: TGTGCCAGCAGTTTATGGGGTCAGGGCTTTAGCAATCAGCCCCAGCATTTT

abundance: NA
d_gene: TRBD1
j_gene: TRBJ2-5
v_gene: TRBV15
CDR3aa: CATSTGTGSLAQYF
CDR3nt: TGTGCCACCAGCACCGGGACAGGTTCGTTGGCCCAGTACTTC

abundance: few
d_gene: TRBD1
j_gene: TRBJ1-5
v_gene: TRBV10-2
CDR3aa: CASRDRVHQPQHF
CDR3nt: TGCGCCAGCAGGGACAGGGTGCATCAGCCCCAGCATTTT

abundance: NA
d_gene: TRBD1
j_gene: TRBJ1-6
v_gene: TRBV4-1
CDR3aa: CASSQGQGNDSPLHF
CDR3nt: TGCGCCAGCAGCCAAGGACAGGGAAATGATTCACCCCTCCACTTT

abundance: once
d_gene: NA
j_gene: TRBJ1-5
v_gene: TRBV2
CDR3aa: CASSASSSQPQHF
CDR3nt: TGTGCCAGCAGTGCATCGAGCTCCCAGCCCCAGCATTTT

abundance: NA
d_gene: TRBD1
j_gene: TRBJ2-3
v_gene: TRBV27
CDR3aa: CASSRRQGDTQYF
CDR3nt: TGTGCCAGCAGTCGACGACAGGGAGATACGCAGTATTTT

abundance: few
d_gene: TRBD1
j_gene: TRBJ2-2
v_gene: TRBV5-1
CDR3aa: CASRLGTGNTGELFF
CDR3nt: TGCGCCAGCAGGCTCGGGACAGGGAACACCGGGGAGCTGTTTTTT

abundance: NA
d_gene: NA
j_gene: TRBJ2-3
v_gene: TRBV7-2
CDR3aa: CASSPGSVDTQYF
CDR3nt: TGTGCCAGCAGCCCGGGGAGTGTGGATACGCAGTATTTT

abundance: NA
d_gene: NA
j_gene: TRBJ2-7
v_gene: TRBV28
CDR3aa: CATGTGGHREQYF
CDR3nt: TGTGCCACTGGCACCGGCGGACACCGGGAGCAGTACTTC

abundance: few
d_gene: NA
j_gene: TRBJ1-2
v_gene: TRBV13
CDR3aa: CASSLGSFSARGYTF
CDR3nt: TGTGCCAGCAGCTTAGGTAGTTTTTCGGCCAGGGGCTACACCTTC

abundance: NA
d_gene: TRBD1
j_gene: TRBJ1-2
v_gene: TRBV5-1
CDR3aa: CASSLGDSSGGYTF
CDR3nt: TGCGCCAGCAGCTTGGGGGACAGCTCAGGGGGCTACACCTTC

abundance: once
d_gene: TRBD2
j_gene: TRBJ2-7
v_gene: TRBV4-1
CDR3aa: CASSQRLAGLLLNEQYF
CDR3nt: TGCGCCAGCAGCCAAAGACTAGCGGGCTTACTTTTGAACGAGCAGTACTTC

abundance: NA
d_gene: TRBD1
j_gene: TRBJ1-1
v_gene: TRBV19
CDR3aa: CASSSPGQRGPEAFF
CDR3nt: TGTGCCAGTAGTAGTCCGGGACAGAGGGGACCTGAAGCTTTCTTT

abundance: NA
d_gene: TRBD2
j_gene: TRBJ2-3
v_gene: TRBV7-2
CDR3aa: CASRGNLSGRAGTDTQYF
CDR3nt: TGTGCCAGCAGGGGGAACCTTAGCGGGAGGGCGGGCACAGATACGCAGTATTTT

abundance: once
d_gene: NA
j_gene: TRBJ2-1
v_gene: TRBV6-4
CDR3aa: CASSAFLASEQFF
CDR3nt: TGTGCCAGCAGTGCCTTTTTAGCTTCGGAGCAGTTCTTC

abundance: NA
d_gene: TRBD1
j_gene: TRBJ1-6
v_gene: TRBV19
CDR3aa: CASSSRGTGINSPLHF
CDR3nt: TGTGCCAGTAGTAGTCGCGGGACAGGGATTAATTCACCCCTCCACTTT

abundance: once
d_gene: TRBD1
j_gene: TRBJ1-6
v_gene: TRBV30
CDR3aa: CAWRASQGAHNSPLHF
CDR3nt: TGTGCCTGGAGGGCGTCCCAGGGGGCCCATAATTCACCCCTCCACTTT

abundance: NA
d_gene: TRBD1
j_gene: TRBJ2-1
v_gene: TRBV11-2
CDR3aa: CASSFTPGDSQRAYNEQFF
CDR3nt: TGTGCCAGCAGCTTCACCCCCGGGGACAGCCAACGGGCCTACAATGAGCAGTTCTTC

abundance: few
d_gene: NA
j_gene: TRBJ1-1
v_gene: TRBV19
CDR3aa: CASSVRDTNTEAFF
CDR3nt: TGTGCCAGTAGTGTCCGGGACACAAACACTGAAGCTTTCTTT

abundance: NA
d_gene: NA
j_gene: TRBJ2-5
v_gene: TRBV7-8
CDR3aa: CASSYRGSWQERQETQYF
CDR3nt: TGTGCCAGCAGCTATCGTGGGTCGTGGCAGGAACGCCAAGAGACCCAGTACTTC